Presented here are 13 T cell receptor beta chains from one specimen sequenced in a study of shared clonotypes between healthy human individuals. Clones were sequenced by immunoSEQ multiplex PCR, and TCRdb holds only the in-frame ones, with some missing. Of roughly 2,500,000 clones detected, approximately 94% appear once; the ten largest clones hold roughly 0.36%. Specimen: naive CD4+ T cells from PBMCs. Specified subset: CD45RA+ positively selected. These receptors came from a man between 18 and 35 years old in good health. Some clones in this sample may be carry-over from other donors' samples.

The chain carries TRBV28 and TRBJ1-2; D uncertain. The germline gives CDR1 MDHEN, CDR2 SYDVKM. The CDR3 sequence is 15 residues long. Trimming shortened V by 4 bases and J by 3 bases, and 15 bases separated the two germline ends. The DNA for the CDR3 is TGTGCCAGCAGTTCAAGACGGTCTATAGACTATGGCTACACCTTC. Protein sequence: CASSSRRSIDYGYTF.

The V gene is TRBV7-9, the J gene TRBJ2-1; D not certain. Trimming cost V 2 bases and J 5 bases, with 4 bases left between them. Germline loops: CDR1 SEHNR, CDR2 FQNEAQ (reference sequence). CDR3 size: 12 residues. In DNA, the CDR3 is TGTGCCAGCAGCTTATTCCACAATGAGCAGTTCTTC. Translated, it gives CASSLFHNEQFF.

Comments on this clone: The same CDR3 arises from other DNA sequences in this sample as well. V is TRBV5-1 and J is TRBJ2-7, with 8 positions matching TRBD1. CDR3 length: 15 residues. Germline V gene lookup returns CDR1 SGHRS and CDR2 YFSETQ. Trimming cost V 5 bases and J 0 bases; bases outside gene matches: 7. The CDR3, as DNA: TGCGCCAGCAGTCCCGGGACAGGCTTCTCCTACGAGCAGTACTTC. Its translation: CASSPGTGFSYEQYF. Combining the CDR3 with reference TRBV5-1 and TRBJ2-7 gives the whole variable domain KAGVTQTPRYLIKTRGQQVTLSCSPISGHRSVSWYQQTPGQGLQFLFEYFSETQRNKGNFPGRFSGRQFSNSRSEMNVSTLELGDSALYLCASSPGTGFSYEQYFGPGTRLTVT.

The chain carries TRBV28 and TRBJ1-2, with 9 nucleotides matching TRBD1. V trimming: 5 bases; J trimming: 8 bases; junction bases outside the gene matches: 12. The CDR3 consists of 15 residues. CDR1 MDHEN and CDR2 SYDVKM come from the germline V gene. The CDR3 sequence is CASSPWGDRAGGYTF. The CDR3 nucleotides read TGTGCCAGCAGTCCCTGGGGGGACAGGGCCGGCGGCTACACCTTC.

The V gene is TRBV4-1, the J gene TRBJ1-2; perhaps TRBD1 as D (5 bases). V shed 0 bases and J shed 6 bases, with 17 bases lying between them. CDR3 length: 16 residues. Germline CDR1 MGHRA, CDR2 YSYEKL. CDR3 bases: TGCGCCAGCAGCCAAGATCAGCGCGGGGGGGTGAATGGCTACACCTTC. The encoded protein is CASSQDQRGGVNGYTF.

The chain has TRBV6-4 and TRBJ2-3; 7 bases are shared with TRBD2. CDR3 length equals 15 residues. The germline V gene has CDR1 MRHNA and CDR2 SNTAGT. With V trimmed by 1 base and J by 4 bases, 5 bases remained unmatched. The CDR3, as DNA: TGTGCCAGCAGTGACTTGCCGGGAGGACCAGATACGCAGTATTTT. Translated: CASSDLPGGPDTQYF.

The chain links TRBV4-1 to TRBJ2-7, with no clear D. Trimming shortened V by 4 bases and J by 3 bases, and 16 bases separated the two germline ends. Per the germline V gene, CDR1 is MGHRA and CDR2 is YSYEKL. The CDR3 runs 15 residues. CDR3 nucleotide sequence: TGCGCCAGCAGCCCGCCTCGGCCCTCCCGCTACGAGCAGTACTTC. Encoded protein: CASSPPRPSRYEQYF.

This sequence joins TRBV10-1 and TRBJ2-5; TRBD1 is a possible D gene (6 bases). CDR1 and CDR2 (germline): WNHNN, SYGVQD (reference sequence). Trimming left V 6 bases short and J 11 bases short, with 16 bases between. The CDR3 is 12 residues long. The CDR3 sequence is CASSSQGLGQYF. The CDR3 nucleotides are TGCGCCAGCAGCTCACAGGGTCTGGGGCAGTACTTC.

V is TRBV5-1 and J is TRBJ2-2; D not certain. This CDR3 comprises 16 residues. Germline V gene lookup returns CDR1 SGHRS and CDR2 YFSETQ. Trimming removed 0 bases from V and 7 bases from J, with 16 bases in between. The CDR3 nucleotides are TGCGCCAGCAGCTTGGCGGGTTTCGCGCGAGGCGGGGAGCTGTTTTTT. Translation: CASSLAGFARGGELFF.

The rearrangement links TRBV29-1 to TRBJ2-3; 15 bases are shared with TRBD2. Germline V CDR1 and CDR2: SQVTM, ANQGSEA. CDR3 size: 15 residues. Trimming at V came to 7 bases and at J to 4 bases, leaving 6 bases not matched to a gene. CDR3: CSAWTSGRESDTQYF. The CDR3 DNA reads as TGCAGCGCTTGGACTAGCGGGAGGGAGTCAGATACGCAGTATTTT.

The genes are TRBV28 and TRBJ2-3; tentatively, D is TRBD2 (6 bases). V was cut by 6 bases and J by 5 bases, with 12 bases left in between. The CDR3 covers 13 residues. CDR1 MDHEN and CDR2 SYDVKM come from the germline V gene. CDR3: CASSPGLQDTQYF. As DNA, the CDR3 is TGTGCCAGCAGCCCGGGACTCCAAGATACGCAGTATTTT. The full variable domain, its missing parts supplied by reference TRBV28 and TRBJ2-3, is DVKVTQSSRYLVKRTGEKVFLECVQDMDHENMFWYRQDPGLGLRLIYFSYDVKMKEKGDIPEGYSVSREKKERFSLILESASTNQTSMYLCASSPGLQDTQYFGPGTRLTVL.

V usage is TRBV11-2 and J usage is TRBJ2-7; D tentatively fits TRBD1 or TRBD2 (5 bases each). V was cut by 5 bases and J by 0 bases, with 17 bases left in between. CDR1 is SGHAT, CDR2 FQNNGV, per germline. The length of the CDR3 is 16 residues. The DNA for the CDR3 is TGTGCCAGCAGCCCCCGACCCACGGGGACCTCCTACGAGCAGTACTTC. Its translation is CASSPRPTGTSYEQYF. Combining the CDR3 with reference TRBV11-2 and TRBJ2-7 gives the whole variable domain EAGVAQSPRYKIIEKRQSVAFWCNPISGHATLYWYQQILGQGPKLLIQFQNNGVVDDSQLPKDRFSAERLKGVDSTLKIQPAKLEDSAVYLCASSPRPTGTSYEQYFGPGTRLTVT.

The chain joins TRBV11-2 to TRBJ1-6, with no clear D. The CDR3 length is 14 residues. Germline assignment: CDR1 SGHAT and CDR2 FQNNGV. The germline V and J ends were trimmed by 4 bases and 4 bases, with 8 bases remaining between them. Here the CDR3 reads CASSSGSYNSPLHF. CDR3 DNA: TGTGCCAGCAGCTCCGGTTCTTATAATTCACCCCTCCACTTT. The full variable domain, rest sourced from reference TRBV11-2 and TRBJ1-6, is EAGVAQSPRYKIIEKRQSVAFWCNPISGHATLYWYQQILGQGPKLLIQFQNNGVVDDSQLPKDRFSAERLKGVDSTLKIQPAKLEDSAVYLCASSSGSYNSPLHFGNGTRLTVT.